Following are 5 T cell receptor beta chains from one sample sequenced in a study of OX40 agonist ivuxolimab in advanced cancers. The method was immunoSEQ multiplex PCR; TCRdb's version includes in-frame clones alone and lacks a portion of them. The sample consists of approximately 52,000 clones, approximately 84% of them appearing once. The source was CD4+ or CD8+ T cells sorted from blood, collected in a trial of the OX40 agonist ivuxolimab. These TCRs come from an adult with an advanced solid tumor such as melanoma, head and neck, liver or kidney cancer.

The gene calls are TRBV18 and TRBJ1-5; 10 bases fit TRBD1. The ends lost 3 bases at V and 7 bases at J; junction bases unmatched: 3. The CDR3 runs 14 residues. CDR1 and CDR2 (germline): KGHSH, LQKENI. The DNA of the CDR3 is TGTGCCAGCTCACCGACAGGGGGCATCCAGCCCCAGCATTTT. It encodes CASSPTGGIQPQHF.

CDR3 sequence: CASSLVGGEAFF. In nucleotides, the CDR3 is TGTGCCAGCAGCTTGGTGGGGGGTGAAGCTTTCTTT. The chain uses TRBV5-6 and TRBJ1-1; D is possibly TRBD1 (5 bases). The V gene lost 0 bases and the J gene lost 7 bases, with 7 bases spanning the gap. The CDR3 contains 12 residues. CDR1 is SGHDT and CDR2 is YYEEEE in the germline V gene. Supplemented by reference TRBV5-6 and TRBJ1-1, the full variable domain reads DAGVTQSPTHLIKTRGQQVTLRCSPKSGHDTVSWYQQALGQGPQFIFQYYEEEERQRGNFPDRFSGHQFPNYSSELNVNALLLGDSALYLCASSLVGGEAFFGQGTRLTVV.

The rearrangement links TRBV7-3 to TRBJ2-7, with D possibly matching TRBD1 (6 bases). Trimming removed 2 bases from V and 7 bases from J, with 18 bases in between. Germline V gene data show CDR1 as SGHTA and CDR2 as FQGTGA. The CDR3 extends over 15 amino acids. The CDR3 region is CASSLGDRSSGEQYF. Written as DNA, the CDR3 is TGTGCCAGCAGCTTAGGTGACAGGTCCTCGGGGGAGCAGTACTTC.

The chain's CDR3 is CASSLGASGYGYTF. The CDR3 DNA sequence: TGTGCCAGCTCCCTAGGAGCCTCGGGGTATGGCTACACCTTC. V usage is TRBV18 and J usage is TRBJ1-2; D ambiguous. Germline V CDR1 and CDR2: KGHSH, LQKENI. The CDR3 extends over 14 amino acids. The V gene lost 6 bases and the J gene lost 5 bases, with 16 bases spanning the gap.

The chain joins TRBV2 to TRBJ1-1, with 8 bases fitting TRBD1. Germline V gives CDR1 SNHLY, CDR2 FYNNEI. This CDR3 contains 15 residues. V shed 6 bases and J 1 base; nucleotides not matched to a gene: 7. The DNA of the CDR3 is TGTGCCAGCAGCCAGGGGGCGGTTCCGAACACTGAAGCTTTCTTT. Amino acid sequence: CASSQGAVPNTEAFF.